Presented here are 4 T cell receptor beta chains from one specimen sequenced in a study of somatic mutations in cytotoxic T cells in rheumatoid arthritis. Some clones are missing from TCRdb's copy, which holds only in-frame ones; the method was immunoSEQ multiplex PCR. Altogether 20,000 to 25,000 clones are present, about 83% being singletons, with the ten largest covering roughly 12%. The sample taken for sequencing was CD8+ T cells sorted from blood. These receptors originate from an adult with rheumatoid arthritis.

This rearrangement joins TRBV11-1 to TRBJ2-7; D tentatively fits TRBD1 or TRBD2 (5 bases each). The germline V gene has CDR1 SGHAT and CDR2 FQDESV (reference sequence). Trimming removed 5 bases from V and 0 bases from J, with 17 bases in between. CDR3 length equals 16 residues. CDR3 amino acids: CASSRGRETASYEQYF. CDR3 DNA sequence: TGTGCCAGCAGCAGGGGACGGGAAACAGCCTCCTACGAGCAGTACTTC.

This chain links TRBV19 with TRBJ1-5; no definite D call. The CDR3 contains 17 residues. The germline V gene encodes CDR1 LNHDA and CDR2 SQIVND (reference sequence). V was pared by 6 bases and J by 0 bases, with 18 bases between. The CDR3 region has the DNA TGTGCCAGTAGCCCCGGGTGGCAGGCGGATAGCAATCAGCCCCAGCATTTT. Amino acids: CASSPGWQADSNQPQHF.

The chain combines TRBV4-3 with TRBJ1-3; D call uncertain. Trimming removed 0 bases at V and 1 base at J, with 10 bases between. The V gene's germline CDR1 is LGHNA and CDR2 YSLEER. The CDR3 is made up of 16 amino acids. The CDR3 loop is CASSQDRTASGNTIYF. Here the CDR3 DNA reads TGCGCCAGCAGCCAAGATAGGACTGCTTCTGGAAACACCATATATTTT.

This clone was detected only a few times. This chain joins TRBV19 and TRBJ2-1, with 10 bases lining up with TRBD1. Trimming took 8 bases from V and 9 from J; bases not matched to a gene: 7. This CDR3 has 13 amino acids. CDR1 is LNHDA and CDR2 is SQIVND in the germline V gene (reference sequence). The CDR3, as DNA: TGTGCCAGTTCCCGGGACAGGGGAGGTGAGCAGTTCTTC. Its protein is CASSRDRGGEQFF.